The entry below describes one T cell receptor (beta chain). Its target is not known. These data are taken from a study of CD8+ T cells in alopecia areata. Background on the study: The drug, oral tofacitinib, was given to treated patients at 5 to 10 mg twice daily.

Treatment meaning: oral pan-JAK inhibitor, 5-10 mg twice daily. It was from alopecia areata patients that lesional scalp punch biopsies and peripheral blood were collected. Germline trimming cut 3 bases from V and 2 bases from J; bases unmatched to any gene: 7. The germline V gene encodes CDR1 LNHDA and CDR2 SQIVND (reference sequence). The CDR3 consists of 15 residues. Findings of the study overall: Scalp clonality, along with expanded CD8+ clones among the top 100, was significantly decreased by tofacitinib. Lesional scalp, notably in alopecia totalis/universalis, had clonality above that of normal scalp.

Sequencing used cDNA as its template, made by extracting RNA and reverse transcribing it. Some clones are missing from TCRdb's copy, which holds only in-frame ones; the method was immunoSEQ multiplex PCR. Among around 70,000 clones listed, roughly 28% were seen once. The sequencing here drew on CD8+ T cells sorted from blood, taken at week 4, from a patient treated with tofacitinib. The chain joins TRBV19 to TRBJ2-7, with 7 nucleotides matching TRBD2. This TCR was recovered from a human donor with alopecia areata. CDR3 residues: CASSMLAGEPYEQYF. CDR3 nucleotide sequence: TGTGCCAGTAGTATGCTGGCGGGAGAACCCTACGAGCAGTACTTC.